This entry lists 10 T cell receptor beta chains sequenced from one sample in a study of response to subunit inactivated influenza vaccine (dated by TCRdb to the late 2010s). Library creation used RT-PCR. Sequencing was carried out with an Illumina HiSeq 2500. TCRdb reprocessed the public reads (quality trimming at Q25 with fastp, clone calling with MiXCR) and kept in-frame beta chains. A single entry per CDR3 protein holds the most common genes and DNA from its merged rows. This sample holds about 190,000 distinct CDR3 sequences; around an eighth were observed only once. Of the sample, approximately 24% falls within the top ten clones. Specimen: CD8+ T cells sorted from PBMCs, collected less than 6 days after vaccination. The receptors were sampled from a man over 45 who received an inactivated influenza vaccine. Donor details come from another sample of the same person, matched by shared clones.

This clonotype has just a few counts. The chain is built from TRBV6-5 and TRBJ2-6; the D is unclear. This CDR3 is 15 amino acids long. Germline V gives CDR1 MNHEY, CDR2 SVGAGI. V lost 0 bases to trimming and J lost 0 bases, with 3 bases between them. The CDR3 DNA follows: TGTGCCAGCAGTTACTCCCTCTCTGGGGCCAACGTCCTGACTTTC. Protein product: CASSYSLSGANVLTF.

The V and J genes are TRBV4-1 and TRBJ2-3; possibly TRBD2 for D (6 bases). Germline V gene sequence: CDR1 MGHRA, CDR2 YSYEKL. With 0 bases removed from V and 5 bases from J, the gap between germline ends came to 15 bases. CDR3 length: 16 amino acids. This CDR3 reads CASSQDYPGVLDTQYF. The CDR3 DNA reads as TGCGCCAGCAGCCAAGACTATCCGGGAGTATTAGATACGCAGTATTTT.

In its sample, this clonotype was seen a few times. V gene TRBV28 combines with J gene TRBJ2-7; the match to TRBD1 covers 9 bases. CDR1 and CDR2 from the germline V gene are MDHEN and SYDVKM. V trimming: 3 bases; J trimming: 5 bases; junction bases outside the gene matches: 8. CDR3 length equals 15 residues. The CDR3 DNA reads TGTGCCAGCAGTTTCCACCGGGACAGGGTCCACGAGCAGTACTTC. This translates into CASSFHRDRVHEQYF.

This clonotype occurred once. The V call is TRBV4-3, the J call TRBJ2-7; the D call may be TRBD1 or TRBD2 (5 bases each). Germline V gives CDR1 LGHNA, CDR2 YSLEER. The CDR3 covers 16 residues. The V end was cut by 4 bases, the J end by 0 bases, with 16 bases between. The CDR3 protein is CASSLGTDQSSYEQYF. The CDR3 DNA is TGCGCCAGCAGCCTAGGGACGGACCAAAGCTCCTACGAGCAGTACTTC.

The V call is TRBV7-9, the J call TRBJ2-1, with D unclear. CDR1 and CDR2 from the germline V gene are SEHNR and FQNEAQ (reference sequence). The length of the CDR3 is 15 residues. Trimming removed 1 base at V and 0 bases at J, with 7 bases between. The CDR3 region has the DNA TGTGCCAGCAGCTTAGGGACGGCCTCCTACAATGAGCAGTTCTTC. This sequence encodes CASSLGTASYNEQFF.

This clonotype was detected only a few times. The CDR3 bases are TGTGCCAGCAAAGGACAGGGGGATGAAAAACTGTTTTTT. As protein: CASKGQGDEKLFF. The rearrangement joins TRBV28 to TRBJ1-4, with 10 nucleotides matching TRBD1. Germline values: CDR1 MDHEN, CDR2 SYDVKM. CDR3 length: 13 amino acids. V shed 7 bases, J shed 6 bases, and the junction held 2 bases outside the gene matches.

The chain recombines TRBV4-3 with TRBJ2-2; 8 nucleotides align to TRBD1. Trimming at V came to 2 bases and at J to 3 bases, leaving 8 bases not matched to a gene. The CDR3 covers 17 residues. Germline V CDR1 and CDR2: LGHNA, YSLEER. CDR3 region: CASSQSPGQVYTGELFF. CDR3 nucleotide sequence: TGCGCCAGCAGCCAATCACCGGGACAGGTGTACACCGGGGAGCTGTTTTTT.

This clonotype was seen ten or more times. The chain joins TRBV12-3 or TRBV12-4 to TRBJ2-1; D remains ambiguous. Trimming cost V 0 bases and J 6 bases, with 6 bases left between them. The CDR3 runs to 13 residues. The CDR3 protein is CASSLARANEQFF. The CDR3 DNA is TGTGCCAGCAGTTTAGCGAGAGCCAATGAGCAGTTCTTC.

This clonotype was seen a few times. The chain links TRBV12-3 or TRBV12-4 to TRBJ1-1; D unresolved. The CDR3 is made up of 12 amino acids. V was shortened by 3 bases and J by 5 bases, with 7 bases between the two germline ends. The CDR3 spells CASSFVRTEAFF. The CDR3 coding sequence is TGTGCCAGCAGTTTCGTTCGAACTGAAGCTTTCTTT.

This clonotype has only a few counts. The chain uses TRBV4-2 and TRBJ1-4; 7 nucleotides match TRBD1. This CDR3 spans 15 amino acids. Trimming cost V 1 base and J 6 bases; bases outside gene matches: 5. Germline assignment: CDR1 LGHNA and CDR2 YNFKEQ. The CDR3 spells CASSQGPTGDEKLFF. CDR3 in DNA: TGTGCCAGCAGCCAAGGGCCAACAGGGGATGAAAAACTGTTTTTT.